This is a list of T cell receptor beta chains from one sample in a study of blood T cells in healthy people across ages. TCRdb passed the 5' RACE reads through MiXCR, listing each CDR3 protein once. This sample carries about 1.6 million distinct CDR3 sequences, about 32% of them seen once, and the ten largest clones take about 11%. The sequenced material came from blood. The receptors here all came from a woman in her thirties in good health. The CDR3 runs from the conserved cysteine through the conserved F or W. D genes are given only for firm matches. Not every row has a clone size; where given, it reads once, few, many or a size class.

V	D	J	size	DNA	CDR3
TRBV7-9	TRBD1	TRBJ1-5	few	TGTGCCAGCAGCCCTAGCGGCAGGGGGCAAAGCAATCAGCCCCAGCATTTT	CASSPSGRGQSNQPQHF
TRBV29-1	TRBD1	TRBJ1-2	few	TGCAGCGTCCAGGGGGGTTCGGCGGGTTATGGCTACACCTTC	CSVQGGSAGYGYTF
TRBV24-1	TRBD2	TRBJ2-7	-	TGTGCCACCAGTGCCGACCTCTTTCGGGAGGGAAAAGACAATGAGCAGTACTTC	CATSADLFREGKDNEQYF
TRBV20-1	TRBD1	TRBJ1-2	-	TGCAGCGCGCATGGACAGGGAATCTATGGCTACACCTTC	CSAHGQGIYGYTF
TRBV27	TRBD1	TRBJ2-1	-	TGTGCCAGCAATCAGGGGGTTGGGGCCTACAATGAGCAGTTCTTC	CASNQGVGAYNEQFF
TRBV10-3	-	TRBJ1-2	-	TGTGCCATCAGTGAAAAGGCCTTAAGCGATGGCTACACCTTC	CAISEKALSDGYTF
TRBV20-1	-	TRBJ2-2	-	TGCAGCAGGCCTGGGGACACCGGGGAGCTGTTTTTT	CSRPGDTGELFF
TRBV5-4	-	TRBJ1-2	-	TGTGCCAGCAGCTTGGGTATGGGTAGCAGTAACTATGGCTACACCTTC	CASSLGMGSSNYGYTF
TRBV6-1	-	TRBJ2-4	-	TGTGCCAGCAACATACCCGGACGGGGGCGAAGGGAGCAGTACTTC	CASNIPGRGRREQYF
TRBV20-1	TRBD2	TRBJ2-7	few	TGCAGTGCTTTAGCGCGGGAGAATCTCCCCTACGAGCAGTACTTC	CSALARENLPYEQYF
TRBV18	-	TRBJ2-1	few	TGTGCCAGCTCACCATCGACTGCCACATCCTACAATGAGCAGTTCTTC	CASSPSTATSYNEQFF
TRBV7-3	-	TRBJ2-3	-	TGTGCCAGCGGACCGGGACGGAGCACAGATACGCAGTATTTT	CASGPGRSTDTQYF
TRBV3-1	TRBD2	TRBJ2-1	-	TGTGCCAGCAGCCACAGCGGGGGATACAATGAGCAGTTCTTC	CASSHSGGYNEQFF
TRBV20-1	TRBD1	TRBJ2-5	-	TGCAGTGCTCATACAGGGGAAGAGACCCAGTACTTC	CSAHTGEETQYF
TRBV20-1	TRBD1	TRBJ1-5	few	TGCAGTGCTAGGGGAGACAGGGGCGGTCAGCCCCAGCATTTT	CSARGDRGGQPQHF
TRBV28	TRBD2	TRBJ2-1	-	TGTGCCAGCTCATCGGGGTCTAGCGGGAGCTTAAAGTTCTTC	CASSSGSSGSLKFF
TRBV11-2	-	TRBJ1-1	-	TGTGCCAGCAGCTTAGTGGAGGGTTGGGGGACTGAAGCTTTCTTT	CASSLVEGWGTEAFF
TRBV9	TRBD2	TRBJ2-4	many	TGTGCCAGCAGCACCGGACTAGCGGGAGAAGCCAAAAACATTCAGTACTTC	CASSTGLAGEAKNIQYF
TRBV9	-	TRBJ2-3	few	TGTGCCAGCAGCGTAGGGCCCCTGGAGGCTTCGTATTTT	CASSVGPLEASYF
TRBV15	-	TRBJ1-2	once	TGTGCCACCAGCAGCTACTCCGGGACACCTTATGGCTACACCTTC	CATSSYSGTPYGYTF